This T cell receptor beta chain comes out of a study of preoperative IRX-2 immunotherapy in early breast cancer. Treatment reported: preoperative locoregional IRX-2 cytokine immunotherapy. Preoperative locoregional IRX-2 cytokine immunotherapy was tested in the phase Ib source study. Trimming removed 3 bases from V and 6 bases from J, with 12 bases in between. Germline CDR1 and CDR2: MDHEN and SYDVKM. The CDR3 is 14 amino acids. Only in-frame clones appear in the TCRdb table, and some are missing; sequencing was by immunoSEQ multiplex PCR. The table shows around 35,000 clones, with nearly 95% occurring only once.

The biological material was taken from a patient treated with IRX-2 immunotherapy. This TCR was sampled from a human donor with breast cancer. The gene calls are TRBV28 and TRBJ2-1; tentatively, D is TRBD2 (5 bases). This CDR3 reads CASSLSTSFNEQFF. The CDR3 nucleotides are TGTGCCAGCAGTTTGAGCACTAGTTTCAATGAGCAGTTCTTC.